This T cell receptor beta chain was observed in a study of blood T cells in healthy people across ages. Caucasian individuals from Russia who were healthy and aged about 6 to 95 acted as donors. Total RNA, at least 6 micrograms per sample, came from PBMCs. PCR was performed a second time for roughly 7 to 12 cycles using a sample-barcoded 5' primer and a J-beta primer mix. TCRdb ran MiXCR on the 5' RACE reads and lists one entry per CDR3 protein. The sample includes some 670,000 distinct CDR3 sequences, under 65% of them seen just once. The CDR3 is 15 amino acids. The V end lost 9 bases, the J end lost 0 bases, and 14 bases lay between the germline ends. The germline V gene encodes CDR1 SEHNR and CDR2 FQNEAQ (reference sequence).

The chain has TRBV7-9 and TRBJ2-2, with D maybe TRBD2 (5 bases). This receptor was identified in a woman of 80 years or more in good health. The sample comprised blood. The CDR3 loop reads CASPEENTNTGELFF. The CDR3 DNA is TGTGCCAGTCCGGAGGAGAACACGAACACCGGGGAGCTGTTTTTT.